The 15 T cell receptor beta chains reported below all come from one sample, sequenced in a study of CD8 T cells in Susac syndrome. Reverse transcription of roughly 0.45 to 1 ug RNA used random hexamers. In TCRdb, the immunoSEQ multiplex PCR reads were re-called with MiXCR into one record per CDR3 protein. The data show some 150,000 distinct CDR3 sequences, 90% to 97% seen once. Source material: CD4+ T cells from PBMCs. The receptors shown here come from a human donor with Susac syndrome.

This rearrangement joins TRBV27 to TRBJ2-3; weak D call: TRBD2 (5 bases). This CDR3 comprises 12 residues. The V end was cut by 8 bases, the J end by 1 base, with 7 bases between. The V gene's germline CDR1 is MNHEY and CDR2 SMNVEV (reference sequence). The CDR3 region is CASGLRTDTQYF. Here the CDR3 DNA reads TGTGCCAGCGGACTTCGCACAGATACGCAGTATTTT.

This chain connects TRBV20-1 to TRBJ1-5, with D maybe TRBD1 (6 bases). V was clipped by 6 bases and J by 5 bases, with 14 bases between them. This CDR3 is 13 amino acids long. CDR1 and CDR2 (germline): DFQATT, SNEGSKA (reference sequence). This chain's CDR3 is CSAVQGGDQPQHF. CDR3 sequence (DNA): TGCAGTGCGGTACAGGGTGGCGATCAGCCCCAGCATTTT.

The chain is built from TRBV13 and TRBJ1-1; 8 bases line up with TRBD1. From germline, CDR1 is PRHDT and CDR2 FYEKMQ (reference sequence). The CDR3 runs 12 residues. V dropped 5 bases and J dropped 11; count of bases not matched to a gene: 7. The CDR3, as DNA: TGTGCCAGCAGCCTAGACAGGGGCTCTGCTTTCTTT. This gives the protein CASSLDRGSAFF.

The chain employs TRBV7-2 and TRBJ2-7, with TRBD2 matching over 10 bases. This CDR3 comprises 14 residues. Germline trimming cut 10 bases from V and 10 bases from J; bases unmatched to any gene: 16. Germline lookup yields CDR1 SGHTA and CDR2 FQGNSA. CDR3 coding DNA: TGTGCCAACGACCCCAGCGGGAGGGCAACTTTACAGTACTTC. Encoded protein: CANDPSGRATLQYF.

The chain couples TRBV19 to TRBJ1-5, with D unclear. The CDR3 runs 12 residues. V was pared by 6 bases and J by 1 base, with 4 bases between. CDR1 and CDR2 (germline): LNHDA, SQIVND (reference sequence). The CDR3 sequence: CASSWSNQPQHF. The CDR3 region has the DNA TGTGCCAGTAGCTGGAGCAATCAGCCCCAGCATTTT.

The rearrangement links TRBV7-3 to TRBJ1-5, with TRBD1 matching over 7 bases. The germline V gene encodes CDR1 SGHTA and CDR2 FQGTGA. This CDR3 has 14 residues. Losses at the gene ends were 4 bases for V and 2 bases for J; bases not matched to a gene: 2. CDR3 sequence reads: CASSSGGGNQPQHF. DNA for the CDR3: TGTGCCAGCAGCTCAGGGGGGGGCAATCAGCCCCAGCATTTT. Combining the CDR3 with reference TRBV7-3 and TRBJ1-5 gives the whole variable domain GAGVSQTPSNKVTEKGKYVELRCDPISGHTALYWYRQSLGQGPEFLIYFQGTGAADDSGLPNDRFFAVRPEGSVSTLKIQRTERGDSAVYLCASSSGGGNQPQHFGDGTRLSIL.

DNA of the CDR3: TGTGCCAGTAGTATGGGCAGGGCAGAGACCCAGTACTTC. Residues: CASSMGRAETQYF. The rearrangement uses TRBV19 and TRBJ2-5, with a possible D match to TRBD1 (5 bases). The CDR3 is made up of 13 amino acids. Germline CDR1 and CDR2: LNHDA and SQIVND (reference sequence). Deletions cut 3 bases from V and 4 bases from J, with 9 bases between.

The chain is built from TRBV11-2 and TRBJ2-3, with D possibly being TRBD1 (7 bases). From germline, CDR1 is SGHAT and CDR2 FQNNGV. The CDR3 totals 15 residues. V was clipped by 6 bases and J by 4 bases, with 17 bases between them. CDR3 DNA: TGTGCCAGCAGTCTCAACCAGGGGGGCGCAGATACGCAGTATTTT. This encodes CASSLNQGGADTQYF.

V gene TRBV7-2 combines with J gene TRBJ2-1; 14 bases fit TRBD2. The CDR3 runs to 15 residues. Germline trimming cut 5 bases from V and 8 bases from J; bases unmatched to any gene: 5. Germline V gene lookup returns CDR1 SGHTA and CDR2 FQGNSA. The CDR3 DNA is TGTGCCAGCAGCCCGGGGACTAGCGGGAGACATGAGCAGTTCTTC. Translating gives CASSPGTSGRHEQFF.

The chain employs TRBV25-1 and TRBJ2-5; 9 bases align to TRBD1. The J segment lost 3 bases and the V segment lost 6 bases, leaving 2 bases of the junction unmatched. The CDR3 extends over 13 amino acids. Looked up from germline, CDR1 is MGHDK and CDR2 is SYGVNS. Here the CDR3 DNA reads TGTGCCAGCAGACAGGGGGCGAAAGAGACCCAGTACTTC. It encodes CASRQGAKETQYF.

This clonotype was seen only once. The chain uses TRBV29-1 and TRBJ2-2; tentative D call: TRBD1 (5 bases). This CDR3 is 14 amino acids long. V was pared by 7 bases and J by 1 base, with 13 bases between. Per the germline V gene, CDR1 is SQVTM and CDR2 is ANQGSEA. The CDR3 loop is CSAGGAMNTGELFF. The CDR3, as DNA: TGCAGCGCCGGTGGGGCCATGAACACCGGGGAGCTGTTTTTT.

The chain is built from TRBV7-2 and TRBJ2-2; D gene uncertain. Trimming removed 1 base from V and 4 bases from J, with 7 bases in between. The CDR3 sequence is 14 residues long. Per the germline V gene, CDR1 is SGHTA and CDR2 is FQGNSA. The CDR3 DNA is TGTGCCAGCAGCTTAGGGGGTAGCACCGGGGAGCTGTTTTTT. Amino acids: CASSLGGSTGELFF.

This chain joins TRBV3-1 and TRBJ1-2; D uncertain. The CDR3 loop spans 13 amino acids. V lost 3 bases and J lost 5, with 10 bases in between. CDR1 and CDR2 from the germline V gene are LGHDT and YNNKEL (reference sequence). DNA for the CDR3: TGTGCCAGCAGCCAGAGCGCCATTTATGGCTACACCTTC. Translation: CASSQSAIYGYTF.

In this sample, this clonotype turned up once. This chain links TRBV2 with TRBJ1-2, with 7 bases that match TRBD1. CDR3 length equals 14 residues. Trimming removed 3 bases from V and 4 bases from J; junction bases left unmatched: 5. The germline CDR1 and CDR2 sequences are SNHLY and FYNNEI. The CDR3 nucleotides read TGTGCCAGCAGTGAGAGGGGACAGTCCTATGGCTACACCTTC. It translates to CASSERGQSYGYTF.

The chain has TRBV20-1 and TRBJ2-1; TRBD1 is a possible D gene (6 bases). The CDR3 has 12 amino acids. V was clipped by 5 bases and J by 6 bases, with 11 bases between them. Germline assignment: CDR1 DFQATT and CDR2 SNEGSKA (reference sequence). Written as DNA, the CDR3 is TGCAGTGCTCGACAGGTTCGCAATGAGCAGTTCTTC. Translated: CSARQVRNEQFF.